A single sample is the source of the 9 T cell receptor beta chains below, sequenced in a study of CD8 T cells in Susac syndrome. With random hexamers, about 0.45 to 1 ug RNA was reverse transcribed. TCRdb re-analysed the immunoSEQ multiplex PCR reads in MiXCR, keeping a single row per CDR3 protein. This table has 200,000 or so distinct CDR3 sequences, nearly 97% appearing once. The sample consisted of CD4+ T cells from PBMCs. The receptors were sampled from a human donor with Susac syndrome.

The chain is built from TRBV6-5 and TRBJ1-4, with D hard to call. Germline assignment: CDR1 MNHEY and CDR2 SVGAGI. There are 15 residues in the CDR3. V lost 5 bases and J 6 bases, leaving 16 bases between the germline ends. The CDR3 region is CASSPATVIHEKLFF. For the CDR3, the DNA is TGTGCCAGCAGTCCGGCGACGGTCATCCATGAAAAACTGTTTTTT.

The genes are TRBV20-1 and TRBJ1-4; no firm D call. The germline V and J ends were trimmed by 6 bases and 7 bases, with 15 bases remaining between them. From germline, CDR1 is DFQATT and CDR2 SNEGSKA (reference sequence). This CDR3 region has 13 residues. CDR3 sequence (DNA): TGCAGTGCCTTGTCCGGACGGGGTGAAAAACTGTTTTTT. Translating gives CSALSGRGEKLFF.

V gene TRBV4-3 combines with J gene TRBJ2-3; possibly TRBD1 or TRBD2 for D (6 bases each). The CDR3 spans 18 residues. Germline-derived CDR1 and CDR2 are LGHNA and YSLEER. The V gene lost 0 bases and the J gene lost 0 bases, with 16 bases spanning the gap. Here the CDR3 reads CASSQDQGGGGSTDTQYF. The CDR3 nucleotides read TGCGCCAGCAGCCAAGATCAGGGAGGAGGGGGAAGCACAGATACGCAGTATTTT.

The genes are TRBV19 and TRBJ2-4, with D perhaps TRBD2 (6 bases). CDR1 is LNHDA and CDR2 is SQIVND in the germline V gene (reference sequence). Trimming stripped 3 bases from V and 4 bases from J, with 7 bases between. The CDR3 extends over 13 amino acids. The CDR3 spells CASSMRDKNIQYF. CDR3 coding DNA: TGTGCCAGTAGTATGCGGGATAAAAACATTCAGTACTTC.

CDR3: CSARAPGRSYEQYF. The CDR3 nucleotides read TGCAGTGCTAGAGCCCCTGGGCGGTCCTACGAGCAGTACTTC. The chain recombines TRBV20-1 with TRBJ2-7; the D is unclear. Germline CDR1 DFQATT, CDR2 SNEGSKA (reference sequence). The CDR3 runs to 14 residues. With 1 base removed from V and 1 base from J, the gap between germline ends came to 11 bases.

The J gene is TRBJ1-5, the V gene TRBV6-5, with D unresolved. Trimming shortened V by 8 bases and J by 7 bases, and 18 bases separated the two germline ends. The CDR3 has 14 residues. Germline CDR1 MNHEY, CDR2 SVGAGI. CDR3 in amino acids: CASAEGQSGQPQHF. In nucleotides, the CDR3 is TGTGCCAGCGCCGAAGGGCAGTCCGGGCAGCCCCAGCATTTT.

This chain links TRBV7-2 with TRBJ2-6; the D is unclear. This CDR3 is built from 19 residues. Germline V gives CDR1 SGHTA, CDR2 FQGNSA. V shed 5 bases and J shed 0 bases, with 20 bases lying between them. DNA for the CDR3: TGTGCCAGCAGCCCGGTCGGTACGGCCACAGTCTCTGGGGCCAACGTCCTGACTTTC. This encodes CASSPVGTATVSGANVLTF.

The rearrangement joins TRBV30 to TRBJ2-1; possible D gene TRBD2, 7 bases. CDR3 length: 15 amino acids. Germline values: CDR1 GTSNPN, CDR2 SVGIG (reference sequence). V dropped 3 bases and J dropped 7 bases, with 19 bases sitting between them. In nucleotides, the CDR3 is TGTGCCTGGAGGTTACGGGGGGCAACAAGGAATGAGCAGTTCTTC. It encodes CAWRLRGATRNEQFF.

The V and J genes are TRBV4-2 and TRBJ2-3, with 7 bases fitting TRBD2. The CDR3 is made up of 17 amino acids. The V and J ends lost 0 bases and 2 bases, in that order; junction bases with no gene match: 8. Germline lookup yields CDR1 LGHNA and CDR2 YNFKEQ. The CDR3 DNA sequence: TGTGCCAGCAGCCAAGATTGGGGGGGACGAAACACAGATACGCAGTATTTT. Translation gives CASSQDWGGRNTDTQYF.